This entry lists 8 T cell receptor beta chains sequenced from one sample in a study of CD4+ T cells in melanoma. Sequencing used immunoSEQ multiplex PCR; TCRdb keeps in-frame clones, though not all of them. The data hold approximately 15,000 clones, with about 66% observed a single time. Sequencing used cells from a culture (not recorded whether cultured in vitro). The receptors stem from a human donor with melanoma.

CDR3 in DNA: TGTGCCAGCAGCCTCTTAGCGGGGGAGTTCAATGAGCAGTTCTTC. Translating it yields CASSLLAGEFNEQFF. The V call is TRBV7-9, the J call TRBJ2-1; the match to TRBD2 covers 9 bases. The CDR3 is made up of 15 amino acids. Germline trimming cut 5 bases from V and 6 bases from J; bases unmatched to any gene: 8. From germline, CDR1 is SEHNR and CDR2 FQNEAQ (reference sequence).

This clone was observed a few times. The genes are TRBV7-9 and TRBJ1-2, with TRBD1 matching 8 bases. J was trimmed by 2 bases and V by 2 bases; bases with no gene match: 13. CDR3 length: 18 residues. Germline-derived CDR1 and CDR2 are SEHNR and FQNEAQ (reference sequence). In nucleotides, the CDR3 is TGTGCCAGCAGCTTATCCCTCGGTAGGACAGGGACCAACTATGGCTACACCTTC. Translated: CASSLSLGRTGTNYGYTF.

This clone was seen a handful of times. The chain has TRBV7-2 and TRBJ1-3; tentative D call: TRBD1 (5 bases). Trimming stripped 5 bases from V and 4 bases from J, with 9 bases between. Per germline, CDR1 SGHTA and CDR2 FQGNSA. CDR3 size: 13 residues. CDR3 in amino acids: CASSETAGNTIYF. The CDR3 DNA reads as TGTGCCAGCAGCGAGACAGCAGGAAACACCATATATTTT.

This chain uses TRBV2 with TRBJ2-7, with D perhaps matching TRBD1 (6 bases). The V end lost 4 bases, the J end lost 4 bases, and 14 bases lay between the germline ends. CDR3 length: 14 amino acids. CDR1 and CDR2 (germline): SNHLY, FYNNEI. The DNA of the CDR3 is TGTGCCAGCAGTGGGTCGGACAGTGGGTACGAGCAGTACTTC. The encoded protein is CASSGSDSGYEQYF.

This clone was found once. As DNA, the CDR3 is TGTGCCAGCAGCTTGGTCCGGGGGGGCCTTGAGCAGTTCTTC. This codes for CASSLVRGGLEQFF. The chain has TRBV5-5 and TRBJ2-1; 8 bases are shared with TRBD2. The V and J ends lost 0 bases and 9 bases, in that order; junction bases with no gene match: 5. The CDR3 is 14 residues long. Germline-derived CDR1 and CDR2 are SGHKS and YYEKEE (reference sequence).

The chain is built from TRBV5-6 and TRBJ2-6, with a possible D match to TRBD2 (6 bases). Trimming left V 6 bases short and J 4 bases short, with 14 bases between. Germline V gives CDR1 SGHDT, CDR2 YYEEEE. The CDR3 length is 15 residues. The CDR3 sequence is CASTMLGGGANVLTF. The CDR3 region has the DNA TGTGCCAGCACCATGTTGGGGGGAGGGGCCAACGTCCTGACTTTC.

This clone was seen only a few times. The chain has TRBV5-8 and TRBJ1-2; 7 nucleotides match TRBD1. CDR1 is SGHTS and CDR2 is YDEGEE in the germline V gene. The CDR3 is 14 amino acids. The ends lost 7 bases at V and 3 bases at J; junction bases unmatched: 9. CDR3: CASGVTGLDYGYTF. The CDR3 nucleotides read TGTGCCAGCGGCGTGACAGGGCTCGACTATGGCTACACCTTC.

The chain uses TRBV11-2 and TRBJ2-7, with a possible D match to TRBD1 (5 bases). V was trimmed by 4 bases and J by 3 bases, leaving 10 bases between them. The CDR3 runs 13 residues. The V gene's germline CDR1 is SGHAT and CDR2 FQNNGV. The CDR3 here is CASSWTTYYEQYF. The CDR3 bases are TGTGCCAGCAGCTGGACAACCTACTACGAGCAGTACTTC.